The source of this TCR beta chain is a study of breast tumors, draining lymph nodes, adjacent tissues. TCRdb itself ran the multiplex PCR reads through MiXCR, one entry per CDR3 protein. Of about 270,000 distinct CDR3 sequences in the sample, 30% were seen once. This CDR3 region has 13 residues. Germline CDR1 reads LNHDA; CDR2 reads SQIVND (reference sequence). With respect to this clonotype: This may stem from a read error, because a much larger clone lies one nucleotide away.

The lymph nodes were axillary draining lymph nodes from breast cancer patients. The sample taken for sequencing was axillary lymph node tissue. This clonotype was obtained from a female donor with breast cancer. Some clones in this sample may be carry-over from other donors' samples. The V call is TRBV19, the J call TRBJ2-5, with D perhaps TRBD1 or TRBD2 (5 bases each). Here the CDR3 reads CATSRGLGETQCF. The CDR3, as DNA: TGTGCCACTTCTCGGGGATTGGGGGAGACCCAGTGCTTC.